This is a list of T cell receptor beta chains from one sample in a study of T cell repertoires in cytomegalovirus infection. TCRdb reprocessed the reads via MiXCR and lists one record per CDR3 protein. Of 600,000 to 800,000 distinct CDR3 sequences listed, approximately 25% are singletons. The sequencing sample was made of CD8+ T cells from PBMCs. All receptors derive from a human donor in good health (CMV status not recorded). Some clones in this sample may be carry-over from other donors' samples. Both conserved end residues are part of each CDR3. A D gene is named only where the DNA matches it firmly. Part of the rows lack a size; the others show once, few, many or a class for expanded clones.

>15|TRBV7-8|-|TRBJ1-2|few
CASSLAYEYNYGYTF
TGTGCCAGCAGCTTAGCGTACGAGTACAACTATGGCTACACCTTC
>18|TRBV7-6|-|TRBJ2-3|-
CASSLGTIWGRKGDTQYF
TGTGCCAGCAGCTTAGGGACGATATGGGGGAGAAAAGGAGATACGCAGTATTTT
>17|TRBV6-6|TRBD1|TRBJ1-3|few
CASSYSLQGASGNTIYF
TGTGCCAGCAGTTACTCGCTACAGGGGGCTTCTGGAAACACCATATATTTT
>16|TRBV27|-|TRBJ2-3|many
CASSVPRAGRTDTQYF
TGTGCCAGCAGTGTTCCTCGCGCGGGTCGGACAGATACGCAGTATTTT
>16|TRBV6-2/TRBV6-3|TRBD2|TRBJ2-1|-
CASSYSASGDYNEQFF
TGTGCCAGCAGTTACTCGGCTAGCGGGGACTACAATGAGCAGTTCTTC
>15|TRBV5-4|TRBD1|TRBJ2-2|few
CASSQYDRGVGELFF
TGTGCCAGCAGCCAGTATGACAGGGGTGTCGGGGAGCTGTTTTTT
>16|TRBV25-1|TRBD2|TRBJ2-1|-
CASSDPRGTTYNEQFF
TGTGCCAGCAGTGACCCACGCGGGACTACCTACAATGAGCAGTTCTTC
>13|TRBV7-2|-|TRBJ2-3|many
CASSPPLAIEQYF
TGTGCCAGCAGCCCCCCCTTGGCGATCGAGCAGTATTTT
>14|TRBV7-7|-|TRBJ2-2|many
CASSTTKRGGELFF
TGTGCTAGCAGCACGACAAAACGGGGCGGGGAGCTGTTTTTT
>16|TRBV7-8|-|TRBJ2-5|few
CASSLARSYEGETQYF
TGTGCCAGCAGCTTAGCACGGAGCTACGAGGGAGAGACCCAGTACTTC
>14|TRBV6-1|-|TRBJ2-7|once
CASSPQGMTYEQYF
TGTGCCAGCAGTCCGCAAGGCATGACCTACGAGCAGTACTTC
>13|TRBV7-9|-|TRBJ1-3|few
CASSLDPGNTIYF
TGTGCCAGCAGCTTAGACCCTGGAAACACCATATATTTT
>17|TRBV6-6|-|TRBJ2-3|-
CASSYSRGHRLTDTQYF
TGTGCCAGCAGTTACTCGAGGGGCCACCGCCTCACAGATACGCAGTATTTT
>18|TRBV6-6|-|TRBJ2-5|many
CASSYPRGTGVKQETQYF
TGTGCCAGCAGTTACCCGAGAGGGACCGGGGTCAAGCAAGAGACCCAGTACTTC
>15|TRBV14|TRBD1|TRBJ1-1|-
CASSQDRRVNTEAFF
TGTGCCAGCAGCCAGGACAGGAGAGTGAACACTGAAGCTTTCTTT
>15|TRBV4-1|-|TRBJ1-2|few
CASSQSPGNSNGYTF
TGCGCCAGCAGCCAATCCCCAGGGAATTCTAATGGCTACACCTTC
>16|TRBV20-1|-|TRBJ2-3|-
CSARYRGDIWTDTQYF
TGCAGTGCTAGATACCGGGGGGACATATGGACAGATACGCAGTATTTT
>13|TRBV7-8|-|TRBJ2-1|many
CASRVASNNEQFF
TGTGCCAGCAGGGTTGCGTCCAACAATGAGCAGTTCTTC
>18|TRBV3-1|TRBD2|TRBJ2-1|few
CASSQDLAGDSSYNEQFF
TGTGCCAGCAGCCAAGACTTAGCGGGGGATAGCTCCTACAATGAGCAGTTCTTC
>15|TRBV28|-|TRBJ2-3|-
CASKRKTYTEQKQYF
TGTGCCAGCAAAAGGAAGACTTACACCGAGCAGAAGCAGTATTTT
>11|TRBV2|-|TRBJ2-1|-
CAILTYNEQFF
TGTGCCATCCTGACCTACAATGAGCAGTTCTTC
>13|TRBV5-6|-|TRBJ2-2|-
CASSGASAGELFF
TGTGCCAGCAGCGGGGCCTCGGCCGGGGAGCTGTTTTTT
>11|TRBV20-1|-|TRBJ1-2|-
CSASPGDGYTF
TGCAGTGCTAGTCCGGGGGATGGCTACACCTTC
>16|TRBV4-1|-|TRBJ2-1|few
CASGSLVAEFDNEQFF
TGCGCCAGCGGTAGCTTGGTAGCAGAATTCGACAATGAGCAGTTCTTC
>14|TRBV15|-|TRBJ1-6|few
CATSPRKGNSPLHF
TGTGCCACCAGCCCTCGGAAGGGGAATTCACCCCTCCACTTT
>14|TRBV7-9|-|TRBJ1-2|few
CASSLGAQGYGYTF
TGTGCCAGCAGCTTGGGGGCGCAAGGCTATGGCTACACCTTC